The subject of this entry is one T cell receptor (beta chain). Its antigen is not known. The entry originates in a study of shared clonotypes between healthy human individuals. Study-wide points: Rarefaction analysis demonstrated incomplete sorted-subset sequencing notwithstanding large depth.

Method: immunoSEQ multiplex PCR; TCRdb's copy keeps in-frame clones and lacks some. The sample lists millions of clones, roughly 92% occurring once. Looked up from germline, CDR1 is LNHNV and CDR2 is YYDKDF (reference sequence). The ends were cut back, 0 bases at V and 4 bases at J, with 13 bases in the middle. The CDR3 is 16 amino acids. The TCR was taken from a man aged 18-30 years in good health. Sample: naive CD4+ T cells sorted from blood. Indicated subset: CD45RA+ positively selected. This chain links TRBV15 with TRBJ1-3; weak D call: TRBD1 (6 bases). CDR3 nucleotide sequence: TGTGCCACCAGCAGAGAGGGGGGGCAGGGCGGAAACACCATATATTTT. This sequence encodes CATSREGGQGGNTIYF.